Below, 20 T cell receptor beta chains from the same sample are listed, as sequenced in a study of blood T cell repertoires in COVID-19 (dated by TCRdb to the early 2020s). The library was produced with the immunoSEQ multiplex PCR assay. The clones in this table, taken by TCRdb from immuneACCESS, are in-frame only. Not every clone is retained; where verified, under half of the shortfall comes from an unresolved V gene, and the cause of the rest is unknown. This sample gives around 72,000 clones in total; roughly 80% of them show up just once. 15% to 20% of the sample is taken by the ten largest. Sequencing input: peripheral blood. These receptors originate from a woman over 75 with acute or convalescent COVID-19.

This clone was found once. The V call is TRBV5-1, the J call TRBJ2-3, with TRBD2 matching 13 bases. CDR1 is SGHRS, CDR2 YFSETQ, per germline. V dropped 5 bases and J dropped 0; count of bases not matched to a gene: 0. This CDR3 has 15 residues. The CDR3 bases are TGCGCCAGCAGGACTAGCGGGGGGAGCACAGATACGCAGTATTTT. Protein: CASRTSGGSTDTQYF.

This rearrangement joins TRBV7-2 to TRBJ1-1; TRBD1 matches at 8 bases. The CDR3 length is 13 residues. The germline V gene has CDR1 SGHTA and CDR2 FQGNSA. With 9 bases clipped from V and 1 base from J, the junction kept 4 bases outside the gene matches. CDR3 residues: CASTGGGNTEAFF. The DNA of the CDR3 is TGTGCCAGTACAGGGGGAGGGAACACTGAAGCTTTCTTT.

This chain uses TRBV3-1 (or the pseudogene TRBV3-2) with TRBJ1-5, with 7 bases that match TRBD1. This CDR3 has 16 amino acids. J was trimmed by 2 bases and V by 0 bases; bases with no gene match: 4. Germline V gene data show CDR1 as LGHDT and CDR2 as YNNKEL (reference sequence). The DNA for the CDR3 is TGTGCCAGCAGCCAAGAAGGAGACAGGGGCAATCAGCCCCAGCATTTT. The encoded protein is CASSQEGDRGNQPQHF.

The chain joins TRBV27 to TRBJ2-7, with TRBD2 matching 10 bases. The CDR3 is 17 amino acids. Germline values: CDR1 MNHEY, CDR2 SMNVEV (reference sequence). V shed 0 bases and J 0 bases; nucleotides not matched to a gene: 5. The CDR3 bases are TGTGCCAGCAGTTTATCTCGTAGCGGGGGGTTCTCCTACGAGCAGTACTTC. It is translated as CASSLSRSGGFSYEQYF.

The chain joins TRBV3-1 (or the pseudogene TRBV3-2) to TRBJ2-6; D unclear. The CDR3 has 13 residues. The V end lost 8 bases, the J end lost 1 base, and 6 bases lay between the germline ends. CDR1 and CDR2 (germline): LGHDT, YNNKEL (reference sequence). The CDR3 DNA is TGTGCCAGCTATCAGTCTGGGGCCAACGTCCTGACTTTC. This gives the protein CASYQSGANVLTF.

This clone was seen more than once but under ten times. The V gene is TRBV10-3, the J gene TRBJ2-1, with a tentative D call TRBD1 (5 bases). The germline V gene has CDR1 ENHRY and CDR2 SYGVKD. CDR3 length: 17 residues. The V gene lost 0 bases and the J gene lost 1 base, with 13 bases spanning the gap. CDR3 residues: CAISESVQETSYNEQFF. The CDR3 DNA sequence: TGTGCCATCAGTGAGTCGGTACAGGAGACTTCCTACAATGAGCAGTTCTTC.

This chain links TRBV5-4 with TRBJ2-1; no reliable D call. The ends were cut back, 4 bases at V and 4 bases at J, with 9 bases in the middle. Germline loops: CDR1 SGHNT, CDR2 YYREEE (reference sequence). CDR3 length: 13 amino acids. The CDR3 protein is CASSPQEYNEQFF. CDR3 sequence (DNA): TGTGCCAGCAGCCCCCAGGAATACAATGAGCAGTTCTTC.

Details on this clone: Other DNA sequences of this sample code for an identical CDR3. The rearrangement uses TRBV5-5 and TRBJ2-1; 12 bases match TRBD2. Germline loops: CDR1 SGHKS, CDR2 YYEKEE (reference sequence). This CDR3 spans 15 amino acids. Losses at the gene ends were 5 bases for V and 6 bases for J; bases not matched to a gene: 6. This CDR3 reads CASSSLAGGPNEQFF. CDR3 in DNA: TGTGCCAGCAGTTCCCTAGCGGGGGGGCCCAATGAGCAGTTCTTC.

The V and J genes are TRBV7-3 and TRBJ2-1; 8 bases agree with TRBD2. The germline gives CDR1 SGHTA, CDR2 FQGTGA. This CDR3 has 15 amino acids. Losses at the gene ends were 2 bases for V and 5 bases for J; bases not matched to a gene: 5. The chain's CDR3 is CASSLVAGRDNEQFF. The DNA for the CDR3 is TGTGCCAGCAGCTTAGTAGCGGGGCGGGACAATGAGCAGTTCTTC.

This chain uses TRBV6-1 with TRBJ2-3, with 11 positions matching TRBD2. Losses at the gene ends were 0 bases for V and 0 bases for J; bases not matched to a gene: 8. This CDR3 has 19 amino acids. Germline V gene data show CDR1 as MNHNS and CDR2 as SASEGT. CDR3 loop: CASSEAASGGFTSTDTQYF. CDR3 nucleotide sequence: TGTGCCAGCAGTGAAGCGGCTAGCGGGGGGTTTACTAGCACAGATACGCAGTATTTT.

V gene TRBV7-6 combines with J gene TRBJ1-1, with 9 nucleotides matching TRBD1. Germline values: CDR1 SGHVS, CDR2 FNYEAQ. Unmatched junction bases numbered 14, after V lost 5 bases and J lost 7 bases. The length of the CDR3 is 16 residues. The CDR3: CASSPRDRAPSNEAFF. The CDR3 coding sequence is TGTGCCAGCAGCCCCCGGGACAGGGCCCCGAGTAATGAAGCTTTCTTT.

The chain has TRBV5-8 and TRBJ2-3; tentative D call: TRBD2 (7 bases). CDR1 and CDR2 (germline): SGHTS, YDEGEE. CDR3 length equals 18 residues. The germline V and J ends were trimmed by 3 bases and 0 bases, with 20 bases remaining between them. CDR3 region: CASSSQGSGGLSTDTQYF. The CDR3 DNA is TGTGCCAGCAGCTCCCAGGGGTCGGGGGGCCTTAGCACAGATACGCAGTATTTT.

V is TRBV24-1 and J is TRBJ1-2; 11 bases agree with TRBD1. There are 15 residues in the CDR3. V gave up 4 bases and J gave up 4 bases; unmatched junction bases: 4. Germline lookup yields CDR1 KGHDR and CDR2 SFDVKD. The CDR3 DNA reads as TGTGCCACCAGTGAAGCGGGGACAGGGGGCTATGGCTACACCTTC. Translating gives CATSEAGTGGYGYTF.

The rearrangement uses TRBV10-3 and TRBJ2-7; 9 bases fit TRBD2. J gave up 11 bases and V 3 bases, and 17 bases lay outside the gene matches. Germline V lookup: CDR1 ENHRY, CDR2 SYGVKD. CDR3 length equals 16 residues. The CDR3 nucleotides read TGTGCCATCAGTGACGAGGGGGGTCTAGCGGGACTGGTAAAGTACTTC. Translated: CAISDEGGLAGLVKYF.

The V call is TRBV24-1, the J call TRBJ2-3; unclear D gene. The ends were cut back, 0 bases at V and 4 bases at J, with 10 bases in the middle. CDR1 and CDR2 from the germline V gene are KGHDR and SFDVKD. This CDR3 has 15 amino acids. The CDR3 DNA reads TGTGCCACCAGTGATTTGCAATTTAGCCCAGATACGCAGTATTTT. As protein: CATSDLQFSPDTQYF.

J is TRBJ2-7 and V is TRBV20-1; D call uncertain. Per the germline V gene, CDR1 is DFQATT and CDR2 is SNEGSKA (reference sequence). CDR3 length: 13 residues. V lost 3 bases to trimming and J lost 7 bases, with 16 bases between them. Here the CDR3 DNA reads TGCAGTGCTAGTGCATCGGAGTTCGGGGAGCAGTACTTC. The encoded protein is CSASASEFGEQYF.

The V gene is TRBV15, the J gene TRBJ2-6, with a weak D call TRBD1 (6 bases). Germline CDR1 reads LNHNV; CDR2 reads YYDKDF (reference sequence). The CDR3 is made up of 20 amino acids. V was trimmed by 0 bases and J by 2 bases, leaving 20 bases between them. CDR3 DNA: TGTGCCACCAGCAGAGAGTACCCGCGAGGGGGAGTTGCTGGGGCCAACGTCCTGACTTTC. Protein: CATSREYPRGGVAGANVLTF. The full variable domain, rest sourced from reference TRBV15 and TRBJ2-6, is DAMVIQNPRYQVTQFGKPVTLSCSQTLNHNVMYWYQQKSSQAPKLLFHYYDKDFNNEADTPDNFQSRRPNTSFCFLDIRSPGLGDTAMYLCATSREYPRGGVAGANVLTFGAGSRLTVL.

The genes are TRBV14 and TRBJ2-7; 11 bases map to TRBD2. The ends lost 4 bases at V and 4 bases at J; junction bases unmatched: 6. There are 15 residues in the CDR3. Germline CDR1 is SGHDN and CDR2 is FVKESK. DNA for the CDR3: TGTGCCAGCAGCCCAGCCGGGACTAGCGGATACGAGCAGTACTTC. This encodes CASSPAGTSGYEQYF.

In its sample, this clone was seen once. CDR3: CSVEKERETDTEAFF. In nucleotides, the CDR3 is TGCAGCGTTGAGAAGGAGAGGGAAACGGACACTGAAGCTTTCTTT. This chain uses TRBV29-1 with TRBJ1-1, with D unclear. CDR1 is SQVTM and CDR2 is ANQGSEA in the germline V gene. Deletions cut 3 bases from V and 3 bases from J, with 17 bases between. The CDR3 loop spans 15 amino acids.

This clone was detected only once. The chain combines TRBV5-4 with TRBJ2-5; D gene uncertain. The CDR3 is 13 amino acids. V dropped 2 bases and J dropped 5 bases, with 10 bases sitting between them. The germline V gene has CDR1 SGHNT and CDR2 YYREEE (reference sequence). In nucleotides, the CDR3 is TGTGCCAGCAGCTTTCACAAAGTGGAGACCCAGTACTTC. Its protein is CASSFHKVETQYF. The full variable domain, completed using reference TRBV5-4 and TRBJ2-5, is ETGVTQSPTHLIKTRGQQVTLRCSSQSGHNTVSWYQQALGQGPQFIFQYYREEENGRGNFPPRFSGLQFPNYSSELNVNALELDDSALYLCASSFHKVETQYFGPGTRLLVL.